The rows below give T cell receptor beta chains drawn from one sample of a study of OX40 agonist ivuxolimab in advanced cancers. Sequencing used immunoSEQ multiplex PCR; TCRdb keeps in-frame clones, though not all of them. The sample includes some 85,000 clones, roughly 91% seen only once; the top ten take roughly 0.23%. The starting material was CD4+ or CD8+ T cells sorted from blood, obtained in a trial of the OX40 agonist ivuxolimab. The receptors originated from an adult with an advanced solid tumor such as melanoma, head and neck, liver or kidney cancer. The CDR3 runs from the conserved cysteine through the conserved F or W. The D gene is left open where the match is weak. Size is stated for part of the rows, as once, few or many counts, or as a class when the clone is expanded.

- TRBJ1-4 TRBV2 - TGTGCCAGCAGGCCAGGAAGTGAAAAACTGTTTTTT CASRPGSEKLFF
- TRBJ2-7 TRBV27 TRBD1 TGTGCCAGCAGTTCGATTCGGACAGGCTACGAGCAGTACTTC CASSSIRTGYEQYF
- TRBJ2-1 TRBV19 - TGTGCCAGTAGTAGGGCCAACTACAATGAGCAGTTCTTC CASSRANYNEQFF
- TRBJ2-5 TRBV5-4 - TGTGCCAGCAGCTTGGCCGCAGAACAAGAGACCCAGTACTTC CASSLAAEQETQYF
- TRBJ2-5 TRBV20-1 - TGCAGTGCTAGTTGGGAGACCCAGTACTTC CSASWETQYF
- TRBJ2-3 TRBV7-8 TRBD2 TGTGCCAGCAGCTTAGGACTAGCGGGGAGCACAGATACGCAGTATTTT CASSLGLAGSTDTQYF
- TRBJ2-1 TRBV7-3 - TGTGCCAGCAGCTTAAACGCGGGAACCCGGAATGAGCAGTTCTTC CASSLNAGTRNEQFF
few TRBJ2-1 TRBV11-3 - TGTGCCAGCAGCTTAGGGTCTAGATTAGTCTCCTACAATGAGCAGTTCTTC CASSLGSRLVSYNEQFF
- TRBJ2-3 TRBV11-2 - TGTGCCAGCAGCTTAGCCTACACAGATACGCAGTATTTT CASSLAYTDTQYF
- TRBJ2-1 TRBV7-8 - TGTGCCAGCAGCAAGATGTCCGGAAACAATGAGCAGTTCTTC CASSKMSGNNEQFF
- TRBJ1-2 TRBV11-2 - TGTGCCAGCAGCGGTACTTTTGGGTTCAGCTATGGCTACACCTTC CASSGTFGFSYGYTF
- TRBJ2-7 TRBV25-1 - TGTGCCAGCGGGAACAGATACTACGAGCAGTACTTC CASGNRYYEQYF
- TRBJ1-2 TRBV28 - TGTGCCAGCAGTTCTCAGGCGCGCTATGGCTACACCTTC CASSSQARYGYTF
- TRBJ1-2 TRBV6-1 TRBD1 TGTGCCAGCAGTCCGGGACAGGGCGGGTATGGCTACACCTTC CASSPGQGGYGYTF
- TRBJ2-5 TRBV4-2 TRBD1 TGTGCCAGCAGCCACGTGCCCGGGACAGGGAAAGAGACCCAGTACTTC CASSHVPGTGKETQYF
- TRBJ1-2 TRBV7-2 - TGTGCCAGCAGCTTATTTGGGGGGGCTGGCTATGGCTACACCTTC CASSLFGGAGYGYTF
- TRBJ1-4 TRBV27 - TGTGCGGGCCCTCGGAGTCCTAATGAAAAACTGTTTTTT CAGPRSPNEKLFF
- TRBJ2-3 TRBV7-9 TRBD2 TGTGCCAGTGCTAGCGGGAGCACAGATACGCAGTATTTT CASASGSTDTQYF
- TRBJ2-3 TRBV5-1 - TGCGCCAGCGGAGGGGGACAGTCCACAGATACGCAGTATTTT CASGGGQSTDTQYF
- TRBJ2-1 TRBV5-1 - TGCGCCAGCAGCTGGGGGCAACGGAATGAGCAGTTCTTC CASSWGQRNEQFF
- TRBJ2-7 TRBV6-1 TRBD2 TGTGCCAGCAGTGAGAATTTTAGCGGGACGAACTTC CASSENFSGTNF
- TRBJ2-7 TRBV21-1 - TGTGCCAGCAGCAGGCGCGGGAGGGCCGGTCACGAGCAGTACTTC CASSRRGRAGHEQYF
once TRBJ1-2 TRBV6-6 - TGTGCCAGCAGTTACCCTATACAGGGCGCTGTTGGCTACACCTTC CASSYPIQGAVGYTF
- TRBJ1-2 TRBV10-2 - TGCGCCAGCAACTCAGACAGGTTGAATCGGGGGGAAGGAGGCTACACCTTC CASNSDRLNRGEGGYTF
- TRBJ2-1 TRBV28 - TGTGCCGGCAGCGGTTCCTCCTACAATGAGCAGTTCTTC CAGSGSSYNEQFF
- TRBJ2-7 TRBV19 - TGTGCCAGTAGTATAGATCTTGGGACACCGAACTACGAGCAGTACTTC CASSIDLGTPNYEQYF
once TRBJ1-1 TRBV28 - TGTGCCAGCACCCCGAACAACACTGAAGCTTTCTTT CASTPNNTEAFF
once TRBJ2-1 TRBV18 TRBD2 TGTGCCAGCTCGCGCCATAGCGGGAGGGCCACCAATAACCACAATGAGCAGTTCTTC CASSRHSGRATNNHNEQFF
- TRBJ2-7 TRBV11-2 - TGTGCCAGCAGCTTAGCGGGGACCTACGAGCAGTACTTC CASSLAGTYEQYF
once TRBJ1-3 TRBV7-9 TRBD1 TGTGCCAGCAGTGTCTGGACAGGGGTCTCTGGAAACACCATATATTTT CASSVWTGVSGNTIYF
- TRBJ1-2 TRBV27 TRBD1 TGTGCCAGCAGTACCCGGGACAGGGGGAACTATGGCTACACCTTC CASSTRDRGNYGYTF
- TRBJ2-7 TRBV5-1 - TGCGCCAGCAGCTTGGTTGAGATAAACTACGAGCAGTACTTC CASSLVEINYEQYF
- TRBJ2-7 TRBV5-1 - TGCGCCAGCAGCCCCCAAGGAGCTATCACCTACGAGCAGTACTTC CASSPQGAITYEQYF
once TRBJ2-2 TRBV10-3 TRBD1 TGTGCCATCAGTTCAGACAGGGTGGAGCTGTTTTTT CAISSDRVELFF
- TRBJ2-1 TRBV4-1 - TGCGCCAGCAGCCAAGTAGCCGGGGGAGTGGCCTACAATGAGCAGTTCTTC CASSQVAGGVAYNEQFF
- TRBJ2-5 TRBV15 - TGTGCCACCAGCAGAGGGATAGACCAAGAGACCCAGTACTTC CATSRGIDQETQYF
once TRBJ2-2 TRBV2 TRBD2 TGTGCCACCAAACGGACTAGCGGAGTAACCGGGGAGCTGTTTTTT CATKRTSGVTGELFF